Presented here are 27 T cell receptor beta chains from one specimen sequenced in a study of Graves' ophthalmopathy and Graves' hyperthyroidism. Amplification of the TCR beta CDR3 regions used RNA transcripts (as template). HTBI primers were used in a first-round RT-PCR, which preceded a second-round multiplex PCR. TCRdb re-called the multiplex PCR reads through MiXCR, storing one row per CDR3 protein. The sample contains 400,000 to 500,000 distinct CDR3 sequences, under 25% of which appear only once. Sequenced sample: peripheral blood. These receptors were obtained from a woman younger than 35 with stable Graves' hyperthyroidism.

The rearrangement uses TRBV30 and TRBJ1-1; perhaps TRBD1 as D (6 bases). Per germline, CDR1 GTSNPN and CDR2 SVGIG (reference sequence). This CDR3 spans 15 amino acids. V was clipped by 0 bases and J by 4 bases, with 15 bases between them. The CDR3 coding sequence is TGTGCCTGGAGTGTACCAGGGGATGGAGGCACTGAAGCTTTCTTT. Translated: CAWSVPGDGGTEAFF.

This clonotype occurred many times. The chain uses TRBV24-1 and TRBJ2-5; 12 positions agree with TRBD2. V shed 4 bases, J shed 2 bases, and the junction held 4 bases outside the gene matches. The germline V gene encodes CDR1 KGHDR and CDR2 SFDVKD. The CDR3 is made up of 16 amino acids. CDR3 in DNA: TGTGCCACCAGTGACCGCGGACTAGCGGGACAAGAGACCCAGTACTTC. This sequence encodes CATSDRGLAGQETQYF.

CDR3 DNA: TGTGCCAGCGCCTATGGGCCGCAGTACTTC. Translation: CASAYGPQYF. The chain is built from TRBV2 and TRBJ2-7; D not certain. V lost 8 bases and J 9 bases, leaving 11 bases between the germline ends. The CDR3 is 10 residues long. The germline CDR1 and CDR2 sequences are SNHLY and FYNNEI.

This clonotype has ten or more counts. The rearrangement uses TRBV12-3 or TRBV12-4 and TRBJ1-1; 11 bases match TRBD1. After removal of 6 bases from V and 0 bases from J, the junction contained 12 bases not matched to a gene. The CDR3 is made up of 18 amino acids. CDR3 coding DNA: TGTGCCAGCAGAGTCTTTCCGGGACAGGGGGTGATGAACACTGAAGCTTTCTTT. This gives the protein CASRVFPGQGVMNTEAFF.

The V and J genes are TRBV28 and TRBJ2-5; possibly TRBD1 or TRBD2 for D (6 bases each). CDR3 length: 15 amino acids. Germline CDR1 and CDR2: MDHEN and SYDVKM. V dropped 4 bases and J dropped 5 bases, with 17 bases sitting between them. The CDR3 DNA is TGTGCCAGCAGTTCGGCCACGGGGGCGGGGGAGACCCAGTACTTC. Protein product: CASSSATGAGETQYF.

In its sample, this clonotype was seen many times. V is TRBV25-1 and J is TRBJ1-1; a weak D match, TRBD1 (5 bases). The CDR3 loop spans 16 amino acids. Trimming took 3 bases from V and 1 from J, leaving 15 bases between them. Germline CDR1 reads MGHDK; CDR2 reads SYGVNS. CDR3 loop: CASSEGVPGRNTEAFF. In DNA form, the CDR3 reads TGTGCCAGCAGTGAGGGGGTGCCGGGACGGAACACTGAAGCTTTCTTT.

This clonotype was recorded many times. The J gene is TRBJ2-7, the V gene TRBV6-2 or TRBV6-3; tentatively, D is TRBD2 (5 bases). This CDR3 is 13 amino acids long. V was cut by 1 base and J by 2 bases, with 6 bases left in between. CDR1 is MNHEY, CDR2 SVGEGT, per germline. As DNA, the CDR3 is TGTGCCAGCAGTTACTACGGGACCTACGAGCAGTACTTC. It translates to CASSYYGTYEQYF.

This chain links TRBV27 with TRBJ1-1; 8 bases align to TRBD1. CDR3 length: 14 residues. CDR1 and CDR2 from the germline V gene are MNHEY and SMNVEV (reference sequence). After removal of 4 bases from V and 6 bases from J, the junction contained 7 bases not matched to a gene. The CDR3 is CASSSGQGVPEAFF. The CDR3 coding sequence is TGTGCCAGCAGTTCAGGACAGGGTGTCCCTGAAGCTTTCTTT.

This clonotype was detected ten times or more. The J gene is TRBJ1-6, the V gene TRBV20-1, with D perhaps matching TRBD1 (6 bases). In germline, CDR1 is DFQATT, CDR2 SNEGSKA (reference sequence). Trimming cost V 5 bases and J 8 bases, with 37 bases left between them. This CDR3 region has 21 residues. CDR3 amino acids: CSAPRQVLDSKRFRRDSPLHF. DNA of the CDR3: TGCAGTGCTCCGAGACAGGTCTTAGACTCTAAACGCTTCCGAAGGGATTCACCCCTCCACTTT.

The chain employs TRBV5-1 and TRBJ2-5; the D gene is possibly TRBD1 (5 bases). V lost 5 bases, J lost 2 bases, and 13 bases lay in between. From germline, CDR1 is SGHRS and CDR2 YFSETQ. This CDR3 is built from 14 residues. The CDR3 DNA follows: TGCGCCAGCAGTCCAGGGTCGACTCAAGAGACCCAGTACTTC. This sequence encodes CASSPGSTQETQYF.

On this clonotype itself: The missing conserved phenylalanine or tryptophan at the end of this CDR3 makes a read error likely. It is unclear where the CDR3 begins or ends on the DNA, so no DNA is shown, and the CDR3 is as TCRdb lists it. The chain carries TRBV24-1 and TRBJ2-2; the tabulated D call, TRBD1, remains unverified against the DNA. The CDR3 is made up of 15 amino acids, end residues included. CDR1 and CDR2 from the germline V gene are KGHDR and SFDVKD. CDR3 in amino acids: CATSARTGNTGELWL.

This clonotype showed up many times. The rearrangement uses TRBV28 and TRBJ1-5, with 8 bases aligning to TRBD1. The ends lost 11 bases at V and 2 bases at J; junction bases unmatched: 11. The CDR3 length is 15 residues. Germline V CDR1 and CDR2: MDHEN, SYDVKM. Here the CDR3 reads CAVDVPGQGNQPQHF. The CDR3 coding sequence is TGTGCCGTCGATGTGCCGGGACAGGGCAATCAGCCCCAGCATTTT.

This clonotype has only a few counts. The rearrangement links TRBV12-3 or TRBV12-4 to TRBJ2-7, with 8 bases fitting TRBD2. CDR3 length equals 13 residues. V lost 5 bases to trimming and J lost 7 bases; unmatched junction nucleotides: 7. The DNA of the CDR3 is TGTGCCAGCAGTCACGGGGGGGGTGAAGAGCAGTACTTC. It yields the protein CASSHGGGEEQYF.

This clonotype came up many times. The V gene is TRBV14, the J gene TRBJ2-2; 7 nucleotides line up with TRBD1. Germline CDR1 SGHDN, CDR2 FVKESK. This CDR3 spans 15 amino acids. V was pared by 6 bases and J by 5 bases, with 9 bases of the junction left unmatched. Here the CDR3 DNA reads TGTGCCAGCAGTCCCCCGGGACAGAAAACCGGGGAGCTGTTTTTT. Translating it yields CASSPPGQKTGELFF.

This clonotype occurred many times. CDR3 protein: CASSLAQMVGYTF. The CDR3 region has the DNA TGTGCCAGCAGCTTAGCTCAGATGGTGGGCTACACCTTC. The genes are TRBV7-2 and TRBJ1-2; the D is unclear. The CDR3 spans 13 residues. Deletions cut 0 bases from V and 8 bases from J, with 10 bases between. In germline, CDR1 is SGHTA, CDR2 FQGNSA.

Of note for this clonotype: This may come from a read error, since a much larger clone is one base off. V and J are TRBV9 and TRBJ1-2, with TRBD1 matching 7 bases. V was pared by 3 bases and J by 9 bases, with 8 bases of the junction left unmatched. Per the germline V gene, CDR1 is SGDLS and CDR2 is YYNGEE. The CDR3 totals 13 residues. The CDR3 sequence: CASSAYRGLSYTF. The DNA of the CDR3 is TGTGCCAGCAGCGCTTACAGGGGCCTTAGCTACACCTTC. Complete variable domain (other parts from reference TRBV9 and TRBJ1-2): DSGVTQTPKHLITATGQRVTLRCSPRSGDLSVYWYQQSLDQGLQFLIQYYNGEERAKGNILERFSAQQFPDLHSELNLSSLELGDSALYFCASSAYRGLSYTFGSGTRLTVV.

This clonotype was observed many times. The V call is TRBV7-2, the J call TRBJ2-7; D unclear. The germline gives CDR1 SGHTA, CDR2 FQGNSA. V lost 5 bases and J 5 bases, leaving 16 bases between the germline ends. CDR3 length: 14 amino acids. CDR3 nucleotide sequence: TGTGCCAGCAGCCCCCGCCGCGACTCTGACGAGCAGTACTTC. Protein sequence: CASSPRRDSDEQYF.

This clonotype showed up many times. The chain has TRBV4-1 and TRBJ2-5, with TRBD2 as a possible D gene (6 bases). This CDR3 comprises 17 residues. Trimming removed 1 base from V and 2 bases from J, with 17 bases in between. CDR1 MGHRA and CDR2 YSYEKL come from the germline V gene. The CDR3 nucleotides are TGCGCCAGCAGCCAAGGCCCCCCAGCGGGTGCACAAGAGACCCAGTACTTC. Protein product: CASSQGPPAGAQETQYF.

The sample holds many counts of this clonotype. The chain employs TRBV20-1 and TRBJ1-1; D call uncertain. The CDR3 extends over 13 amino acids. Trimming removed 3 bases at V and 2 bases at J, with 10 bases between. Germline lookup yields CDR1 DFQATT and CDR2 SNEGSKA (reference sequence). CDR3 amino acids: CSARAGLNTEAFF. The CDR3 DNA reads TGCAGTGCTAGGGCAGGCTTAAACACTGAAGCTTTCTTT.

The CDR3: CASSYSRIRSGAPTYEQYF. CDR3 in DNA: TGTGCCAGCAGTTACTCGAGGATTCGGTCGGGAGCGCCCACCTACGAGCAGTACTTC. The V call is TRBV6-2 or TRBV6-3, the J call TRBJ2-7, with a possible D match to TRBD2 (6 bases). Germline values: CDR1 MNHEY, CDR2 SVGEGT. With 0 bases removed from V and 2 bases from J, the gap between germline ends came to 23 bases. The CDR3 consists of 19 residues.

This clonotype appeared many times. This chain connects TRBV2 to TRBJ2-3; possibly TRBD2 for D (5 bases). Germline CDR1 is SNHLY and CDR2 is FYNNEI. The CDR3 extends over 13 amino acids. V gave up 2 bases and J gave up 5 bases, with 8 bases separating them. The CDR3 loop is CASSEMAGDTQYF. CDR3 sequence (DNA): TGTGCCAGCAGTGAAATGGCGGGAGATACGCAGTATTTT.

At least ten counts were recorded for this clonotype. This sequence joins TRBV5-1 and TRBJ2-5; no clear D. The CDR3 contains 15 residues. Trimming removed 0 bases from V and 1 base from J, with 10 bases in between. Germline-derived CDR1 and CDR2 are SGHRS and YFSETQ. The CDR3 spells CASSLVPGSQETQYF. CDR3 DNA sequence: TGCGCCAGCAGCTTGGTTCCAGGCAGCCAAGAGACCCAGTACTTC.

There are a few counts of this clonotype. The CDR3 DNA follows: TGTGCCAGCAGTTACTCGTCGGCCAGGGGGCGCTTCTACGAGCAGTACTTC. Residues: CASSYSSARGRFYEQYF. The V and J genes are TRBV6-2 or TRBV6-3 and TRBJ2-7, with TRBD1 matching 8 bases. With V trimmed by 0 bases and J by 3 bases, 10 bases remained unmatched. CDR1 and CDR2 (germline): MNHEY, SVGEGT. CDR3 length equals 17 residues.

This clonotype was seen ten or more times. The chain has TRBV15 and TRBJ1-2, with D possibly being TRBD1 (5 bases). Trimming pared 3 bases from V and 0 bases from J, leaving 8 bases between. Germline V gives CDR1 LNHNV, CDR2 YYDKDF (reference sequence). The CDR3 is made up of 14 amino acids. The CDR3: CATSSDRANYGYTF. DNA for the CDR3: TGTGCCACCAGCAGCGACAGAGCTAACTATGGCTACACCTTC.

This chain connects TRBV30 to TRBJ2-3, with TRBD1 as a possible D gene (5 bases). The CDR3 has 14 amino acids. Trimming left V 3 bases short and J 4 bases short, with 14 bases between. CDR1 and CDR2 (germline): GTSNPN, SVGIG (reference sequence). The CDR3 DNA is TGTGCCTGGAGCAAAAACAGGCCGCCAGATACGCAGTATTTT. It codes for CAWSKNRPPDTQYF.

The chain employs TRBV5-1 and TRBJ2-7; tentative D call: TRBD1 (7 bases). CDR3 length: 13 residues. Germline V gives CDR1 SGHRS, CDR2 YFSETQ. V was clipped by 3 bases and J by 6 bases, with 13 bases between them. The CDR3 spells CASSYRQGGEQYF. Here the CDR3 DNA reads TGCGCCAGCAGCTACCGACAGGGAGGCGAGCAGTACTTC.

For this clonotype: Just one base apart from a much larger clone, this may be a read error. The CDR3 region is CASSFIPAGVNTGDLFF. In DNA, the CDR3 is TGCGCCAGCAGCTTTATCCCTGCAGGGGTCAACACCGGGGATCTGTTTTTT. The chain combines TRBV5-1 with TRBJ2-2; a weak D match, TRBD1 (6 bases). This CDR3 is built from 17 residues. The germline gives CDR1 SGHRS, CDR2 YFSETQ.